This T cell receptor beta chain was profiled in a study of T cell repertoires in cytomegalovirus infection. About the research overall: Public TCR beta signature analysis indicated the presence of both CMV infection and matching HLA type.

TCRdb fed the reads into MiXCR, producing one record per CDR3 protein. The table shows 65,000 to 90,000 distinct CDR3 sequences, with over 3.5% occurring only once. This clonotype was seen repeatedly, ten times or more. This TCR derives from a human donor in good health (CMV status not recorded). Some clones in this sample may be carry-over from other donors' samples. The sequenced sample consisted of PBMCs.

The CDR3, as DNA: TGTGCCAGCAGTCGAGAACAGGGAGCGAACACTGAAGCTTTCTTT. Its protein is CASSREQGANTEAFF. The chain combines TRBV6-2 or TRBV6-3 with TRBJ1-1, with a possible D match to TRBD1 (6 bases). The germline V and J ends were trimmed by 5 bases and 1 base, with 14 bases remaining between them. CDR1 is MNHEY and CDR2 is SVGEGT in the germline V gene. This CDR3 region has 15 residues.